These 10 T cell receptor beta chains came from one sample sequenced in a study of T-cell memory formation after mild COVID-19. TCRdb re-derived calls from the 5' RACE reads in MiXCR, one entry per CDR3 protein. The table lists 350,000 to 500,000 distinct CDR3 sequences, around 17% of them singletons. Sequencing used PBMCs or a T cell subset sorted from them (not recorded which). Every receptor here comes from a man aged 18 to 30 who had mild COVID-19 (a few samples of this study predate the infection). Cell type and time point are not known.

This clonotype was seen a handful of times. The chain carries TRBV5-6 and TRBJ2-1, with no clear D. CDR1 and CDR2 (germline): SGHDT, YYEEEE. V was cut by 9 bases and J by 8 bases, with 24 bases left in between. The length of the CDR3 is 15 residues. The CDR3 loop reads CATKDIGSPPDEQFF. In nucleotides, the CDR3 is TGTGCCACCAAAGATATAGGGTCTCCTCCGGATGAGCAGTTCTTC.

The rearrangement links TRBV5-5 to TRBJ2-6; no reliable D call. The V gene lost 1 base and the J gene lost 2 bases, with 13 bases spanning the gap. This CDR3 spans 17 amino acids. Per germline, CDR1 SGHKS and CDR2 YYEKEE (reference sequence). DNA for the CDR3: TGTGCCAGCAGCTTGCATGCAGGCTCTACTGGGGCCAACGTCCTGACTTTC. The encoded protein is CASSLHAGSTGANVLTF.

This chain connects TRBV12-3 or TRBV12-4 to TRBJ1-1, with 8 bases aligning to TRBD1. The CDR3 consists of 17 residues. After removal of 4 bases from V and 1 base from J, the junction contained 11 bases not matched to a gene. The CDR3 loop is CASSSIRTGRWNTEAFF. For the CDR3, the DNA is TGTGCCAGCAGTTCGATTAGGACAGGGCGTTGGAACACTGAAGCTTTCTTT.

This rearrangement joins TRBV12-3 or TRBV12-4 to TRBJ2-1, with 7 bases identical to TRBD2. This CDR3 contains 13 residues. Losses at the gene ends were 5 bases for V and 8 bases for J; bases not matched to a gene: 6. The CDR3 reads CASSPTLADEQFF. The CDR3 bases are TGTGCCAGCAGTCCTACTCTAGCGGATGAGCAGTTCTTC.

CDR3 DNA sequence: TGCAGTGCTAGAGCCCGAAAAACGAGTTACGAGCAGTACTTC. Amino acids: CSARARKTSYEQYF. This chain connects TRBV20-1 to TRBJ2-7; unclear D gene. V lost 1 base and J 4 bases, leaving 14 bases between the germline ends. Looked up from germline, CDR1 is DFQATT and CDR2 is SNEGSKA (reference sequence). CDR3 length equals 14 residues.

In this sample, this clonotype turned up a few times. V is TRBV20-1 and J is TRBJ1-6; D is unclear. The CDR3 has 12 residues. Germline CDR1 is DFQATT and CDR2 is SNEGSKA (reference sequence). Trimming cost V 3 bases and J 6 bases, with 6 bases left between them. The CDR3 bases are TGCAGTGCTAGTGAGCCTAATTCACCCCTCCACTTT. Translation: CSASEPNSPLHF.

This clonotype was seen many times. The CDR3 nucleotides are TGTGCCAGCAGGGACCGAACGAACACCGGGGAGCTGTTTTTT. This sequence encodes CASRDRTNTGELFF. V usage is TRBV12-3 or TRBV12-4 and J usage is TRBJ2-2; D ambiguous. V lost 6 bases and J 0 bases, leaving 8 bases between the germline ends. CDR3 length: 14 residues.

The chain couples TRBV4-1 to TRBJ1-1; no clear D gene. The V end was cut by 1 base, the J end by 4 bases, with 10 bases between. Per the germline V gene, CDR1 is MGHRA and CDR2 is YSYEKL. This CDR3 region has 14 residues. The CDR3 here is CASSQGKGPTEAFF. CDR3 sequence (DNA): TGCGCCAGCAGCCAAGGAAAGGGCCCCACTGAAGCTTTCTTT.

This clonotype has just a few counts. DNA of the CDR3: TGTGCCAGCAGCCCAACAACTGTAGATACGCAGTATTTT. It specifies CASSPTTVDTQYF. The chain couples TRBV7-2 to TRBJ2-3; no clear D gene. Germline-derived CDR1 and CDR2 are SGHTA and FQGNSA. This CDR3 spans 13 amino acids. Trimming stripped 5 bases from V and 5 bases from J, with 11 bases between.

On this clonotype itself: Germline is not matched at one junction end, which may reflect a read error. J is TRBJ1-2 and V is TRBV6-5, with D unclear. CDR3 length: 14 amino acids. Germline lookup yields CDR1 MNHEY and CDR2 SVGAGI. Here the CDR3 reads CASSPGTDFYGYTF. The CDR3 DNA sequence: TGTGCCAGCAGTCCCGGAACAGATTTCTATGGATACACCTTC.